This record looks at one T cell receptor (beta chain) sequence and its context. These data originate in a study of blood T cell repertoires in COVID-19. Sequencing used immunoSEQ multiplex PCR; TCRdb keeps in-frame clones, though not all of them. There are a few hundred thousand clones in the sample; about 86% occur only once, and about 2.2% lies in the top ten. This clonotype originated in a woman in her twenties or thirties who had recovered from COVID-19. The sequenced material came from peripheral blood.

This chain's CDR3 is CASSYEGSGRNGELFF. DNA of the CDR3: TGTGCCAGCAGTTACGAGGGTAGCGGGAGAAACGGGGAGCTGTTTTTT. The rearrangement joins TRBV6-5 to TRBJ2-2; 9 nucleotides agree with TRBD2. The CDR3 totals 16 residues. The V and J ends lost 2 bases and 7 bases, in that order; junction bases with no gene match: 8. Germline CDR1 is MNHEY and CDR2 is SVGAGI.